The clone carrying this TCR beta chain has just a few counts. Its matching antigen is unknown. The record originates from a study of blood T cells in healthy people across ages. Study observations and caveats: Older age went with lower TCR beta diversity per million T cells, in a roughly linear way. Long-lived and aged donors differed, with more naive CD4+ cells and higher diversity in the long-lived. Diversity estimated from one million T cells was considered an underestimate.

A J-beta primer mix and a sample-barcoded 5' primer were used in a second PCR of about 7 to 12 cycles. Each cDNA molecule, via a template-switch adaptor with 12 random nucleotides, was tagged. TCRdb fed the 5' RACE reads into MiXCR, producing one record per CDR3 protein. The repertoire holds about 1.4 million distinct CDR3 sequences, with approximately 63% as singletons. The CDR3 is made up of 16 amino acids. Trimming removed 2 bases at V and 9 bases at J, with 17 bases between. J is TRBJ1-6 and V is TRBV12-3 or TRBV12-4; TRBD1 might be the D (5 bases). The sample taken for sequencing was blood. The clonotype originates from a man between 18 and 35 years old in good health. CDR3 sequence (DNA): TGTGCCAGCAGTTTACAGGGATTCAATGAGGGTTCACCCCTCCACTTT. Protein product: CASSLQGFNEGSPLHF.